This T cell receptor (beta chain) was identified during a study of T cell responses to AZD1222 COVID-19 vaccine. Sequencing used immunoSEQ multiplex PCR; TCRdb keeps in-frame clones, though not all of them. The sample has 100,000 to 150,000 clones, 80% to 90% seen once. Study-level findings and limits: Donors skewed white British and female; clonal diversity was possibly underestimated. Close to half of all spike-specific TCRs reportedly target regions of the variants that are unmutated.

As to this clone: Its antigen is undetermined.

CDR3 length: 14 residues. CDR1 is MDHEN, CDR2 SYDVKM, per germline. V was trimmed by 2 bases and J by 3 bases, leaving 11 bases between them. J is TRBJ2-7 and V is TRBV28; D is perhaps TRBD1 or TRBD2 (5 bases each). This receptor was identified in an adult in good health. The sample in question was peripheral blood, obtained on day 0 of AZD1222 vaccination. The DNA for the CDR3 is TGTGCCAGCAGTTTAGCAGGGACGGACTACGAGCAGTACTTC. Translation gives CASSLAGTDYEQYF. Together with reference TRBV28 and TRBJ2-7, the CDR3 gives the full variable domain: DVKVTQSSRYLVKRTGEKVFLECVQDMDHENMFWYRQDPGLGLRLIYFSYDVKMKEKGDIPEGYSVSREKKERFSLILESASTNQTSMYLCASSLAGTDYEQYFGPGTRLTVT.